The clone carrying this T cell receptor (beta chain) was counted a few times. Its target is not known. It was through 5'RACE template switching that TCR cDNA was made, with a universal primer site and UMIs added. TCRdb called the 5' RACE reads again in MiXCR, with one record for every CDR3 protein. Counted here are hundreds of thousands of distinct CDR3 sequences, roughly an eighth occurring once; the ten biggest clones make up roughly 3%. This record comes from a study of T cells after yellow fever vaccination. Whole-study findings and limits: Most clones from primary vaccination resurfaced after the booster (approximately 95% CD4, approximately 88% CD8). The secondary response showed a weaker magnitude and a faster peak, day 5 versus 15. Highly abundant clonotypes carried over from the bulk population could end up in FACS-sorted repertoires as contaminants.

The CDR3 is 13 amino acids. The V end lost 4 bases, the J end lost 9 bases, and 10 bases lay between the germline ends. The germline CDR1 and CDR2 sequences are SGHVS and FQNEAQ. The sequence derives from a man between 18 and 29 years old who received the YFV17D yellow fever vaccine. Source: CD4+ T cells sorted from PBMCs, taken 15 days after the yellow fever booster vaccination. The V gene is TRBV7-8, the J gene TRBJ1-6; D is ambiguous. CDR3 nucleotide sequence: TGTGCCAGCAGCTCCCAATTATTTTCACCCCTCCACTTT. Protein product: CASSSQLFSPLHF.